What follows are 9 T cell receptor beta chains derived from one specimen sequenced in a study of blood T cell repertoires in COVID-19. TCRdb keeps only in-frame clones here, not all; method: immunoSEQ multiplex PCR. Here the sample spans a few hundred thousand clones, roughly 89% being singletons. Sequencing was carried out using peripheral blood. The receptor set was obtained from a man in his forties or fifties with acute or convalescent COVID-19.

The CDR3 DNA is TGTGCCAGCAGCCAGGGGGCTTATGGAAACACCATATATTTT. Translation: CASSQGAYGNTIYF. The chain couples TRBV3-1 (or the pseudogene TRBV3-2) to TRBJ1-3, with D perhaps matching TRBD1 (6 bases). This CDR3 is 14 amino acids long. V shed 3 bases and J shed 3 bases, with 9 bases lying between them. The germline gives CDR1 LGHDT, CDR2 YNNKEL (reference sequence).

The CDR3 coding sequence is TGTGCCAGCAGCCACAGAGGGAAAACAATTAACTATGGCTACACCTTC. Its translation: CASSHRGKTINYGYTF. This rearrangement joins TRBV11-2 to TRBJ1-2, with no clear D. V was cut by 5 bases and J by 1 base, with 17 bases left in between. The CDR3 is 16 residues long. Germline CDR1 is SGHAT and CDR2 is FQNNGV.

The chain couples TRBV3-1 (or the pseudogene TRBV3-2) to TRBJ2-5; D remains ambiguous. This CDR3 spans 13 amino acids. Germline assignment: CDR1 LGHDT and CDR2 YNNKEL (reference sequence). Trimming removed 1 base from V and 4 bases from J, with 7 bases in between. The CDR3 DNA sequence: TGTGCCAGCAGCCAAGTTAGAGGAGAGACCCAGTACTTC. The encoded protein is CASSQVRGETQYF.

As DNA, the CDR3 is TGTGCCAGTAGTATCGGCAGGGGTCCCACTGAAGCTTTCTTT. Its protein is CASSIGRGPTEAFF. The chain has TRBV19 and TRBJ1-1, with TRBD1 as a possible D gene (6 bases). V dropped 3 bases and J dropped 4 bases, with 12 bases sitting between them. This CDR3 spans 14 amino acids. Germline V CDR1 and CDR2: LNHDA, SQIVND (reference sequence).

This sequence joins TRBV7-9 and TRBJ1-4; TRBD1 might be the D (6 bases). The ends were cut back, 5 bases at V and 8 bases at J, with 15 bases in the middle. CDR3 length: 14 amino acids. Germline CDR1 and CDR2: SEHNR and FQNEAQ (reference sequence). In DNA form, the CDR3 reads TGTGCCAGCAGCCCGGGCGGGGGCAGGGAAAAACTGTTTTTT. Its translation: CASSPGGGREKLFF.

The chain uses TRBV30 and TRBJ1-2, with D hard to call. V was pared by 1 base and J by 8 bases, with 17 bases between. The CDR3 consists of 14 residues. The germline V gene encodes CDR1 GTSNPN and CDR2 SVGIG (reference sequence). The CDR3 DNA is TGTGCCTGGAGTGATGCCCCCGGGGTAGGAGGCTACACCTTC. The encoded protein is CAWSDAPGVGGYTF.

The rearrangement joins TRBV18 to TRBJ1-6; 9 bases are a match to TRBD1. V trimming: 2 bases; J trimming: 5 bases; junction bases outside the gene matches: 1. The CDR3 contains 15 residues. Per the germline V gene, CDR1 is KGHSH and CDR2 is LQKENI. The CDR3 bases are TGTGCCAGCTCACCAGGGACAGGGAATAATTCACCCCTCCACTTT. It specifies CASSPGTGNNSPLHF.

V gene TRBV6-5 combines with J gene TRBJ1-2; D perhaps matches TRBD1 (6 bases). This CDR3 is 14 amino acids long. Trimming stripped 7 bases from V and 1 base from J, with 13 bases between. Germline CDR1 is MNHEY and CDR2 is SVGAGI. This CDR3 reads CASIPTGSNYGYTF. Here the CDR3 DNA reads TGTGCCAGCATCCCTACAGGGAGTAACTATGGCTACACCTTC.

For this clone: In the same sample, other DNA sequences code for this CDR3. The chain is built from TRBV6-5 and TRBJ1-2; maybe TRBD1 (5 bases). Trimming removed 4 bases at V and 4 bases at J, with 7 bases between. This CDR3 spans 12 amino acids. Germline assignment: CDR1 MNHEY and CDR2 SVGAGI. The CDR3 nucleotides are TGTGCCAGCAGTTCTGACAGCTATGGCTACACCTTC. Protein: CASSSDSYGYTF.